Below are 23 T cell receptor beta chains sequenced from a single sample in a study of blood T cell repertoires in COVID-19. The method was immunoSEQ multiplex PCR; TCRdb's version includes in-frame clones alone and lacks a portion of them. The sample includes around 320,000 clones, approximately 90% of them seen just once. The specimen sequenced was PBMCs or T cells enriched from blood (not recorded which). The receptors come from a woman in her twenties or thirties who had been exposed to COVID-19.

This chain joins TRBV5-1 and TRBJ2-2; D is undetermined. Germline V lookup: CDR1 SGHRS, CDR2 YFSETQ. CDR3 length equals 14 residues. Trimming shortened V by 0 bases and J by 3 bases, and 6 bases separated the two germline ends. This CDR3 reads CASSLASDTGELFF. The CDR3 DNA sequence: TGCGCCAGCAGCTTGGCCTCGGACACCGGGGAGCTGTTTTTT.

This chain uses TRBV6-5 with TRBJ2-7; 12 bases are shared with TRBD1. The CDR3 length is 13 residues. The ends lost 6 bases at V and 6 bases at J; junction bases unmatched: 3. Germline V gene data show CDR1 as MNHEY and CDR2 as SVGAGI. This CDR3 is CASSRDRGREQYF. The CDR3 bases are TGTGCCAGCAGCAGGGACAGGGGGCGCGAGCAGTACTTC.

This sequence joins TRBV5-1 and TRBJ1-1, with D possibly matching TRBD1 (5 bases). Looked up from germline, CDR1 is SGHRS and CDR2 is YFSETQ. CDR3 size: 14 residues. Trimming removed 4 bases from V and 0 bases from J, with 10 bases in between. The CDR3 DNA sequence: TGCGCCAGCAGCCCCAGGGTCCTGAACACTGAAGCTTTCTTT. Its protein is CASSPRVLNTEAFF.

This chain connects TRBV11-1 to TRBJ2-1; 8 bases align to TRBD1. CDR3 size: 15 residues. Germline loops: CDR1 SGHAT, CDR2 FQDESV (reference sequence). V lost 7 bases and J lost 8; bases outside the gene matches: 13. CDR3 in amino acids: CASTGGTGRRDEQFF. CDR3 nucleotides: TGTGCCAGCACCGGCGGGACAGGAAGGAGGGATGAGCAGTTCTTC. Based on the CDR3 plus reference TRBV11-1 and TRBJ2-1, the full variable domain is EAEVAQSPRYKITEKSQAVAFWCDPISGHATLYWYRQILGQGPELLVQFQDESVVDDSQLPKDRFSAERLKGVDSTLKIQPAELGDSAMYLCASTGGTGRRDEQFFGPGTRLTVL.

This chain connects TRBV30 to TRBJ1-5; D perhaps matches TRBD1 (5 bases). Germline V gene lookup returns CDR1 GTSNPN and CDR2 SVGIG (reference sequence). The CDR3 extends over 13 amino acids. The ends were cut back, 0 bases at V and 6 bases at J, with 9 bases in the middle. The chain's CDR3 is CAWSVRGGQPQHF. The CDR3 nucleotides are TGTGCCTGGAGTGTAAGGGGAGGTCAGCCCCAGCATTTT.

This chain links TRBV3-1 (or the pseudogene TRBV3-2) with TRBJ1-1; 7 nucleotides match TRBD1. This CDR3 is 13 amino acids long. J gave up 5 bases and V 4 bases, and 4 bases lay outside the gene matches. Germline V CDR1 and CDR2: LGHDT, YNNKEL (reference sequence). The DNA for the CDR3 is TGTGCCAGCAGCCTCAGGGGGAGGACTGAAGCTTTCTTT. It yields the protein CASSLRGRTEAFF.

This rearrangement joins TRBV7-8 to TRBJ1-2; no firm D call. This CDR3 contains 14 residues. V was shortened by 1 base and J by 7 bases, with 13 bases between the two germline ends. Germline-derived CDR1 and CDR2 are SGHVS and FQNEAQ. The CDR3 DNA is TGTGCCAGCAGCTTAGGGGCCGGGGTTAGTGGCTACACCTTC. This translates into CASSLGAGVSGYTF.

This clone was counted once. CDR3 nucleotide sequence: TGTGCCATCAGTGACCCAGGGGTTGGGACCGGGGAGCTGTTTTTT. Its translation: CAISDPGVGTGELFF. The chain recombines TRBV10-3 with TRBJ2-2; D is perhaps TRBD1 (6 bases). Per germline, CDR1 ENHRY and CDR2 SYGVKD. Trimming cost V 3 bases and J 5 bases, with 13 bases left between them. CDR3 length: 15 amino acids.

This clone has a single count. The chain recombines TRBV7-9 with TRBJ1-6; the D gene is possibly TRBD1 (5 bases). Germline values: CDR1 SEHNR, CDR2 FQNEAQ (reference sequence). The CDR3 is 13 amino acids. V lost 2 bases, J lost 10 bases, and 9 bases lay in between. The CDR3 DNA sequence: TGTGCCAGCAGCTTACAGGGTCGCTCACCCCTCCACTTT. It translates to CASSLQGRSPLHF.

This CDR3 is CASSETAEYEQYF. The CDR3 bases are TGTGCCAGCAGTGAGACAGCAGAGTACGAGCAGTACTTC. The rearrangement links TRBV25-1 to TRBJ2-7; tentatively, D is TRBD1 (5 bases). The CDR3 has 13 residues. The V and J ends lost 3 bases and 4 bases respectively, with 10 bases between them. CDR1 and CDR2 (germline): MGHDK, SYGVNS.

CDR3 nucleotides: TGTGCCAGCAGCTTAGGGCTGACAGCATCATTCCCTAACTATGGCTACACCTTC. It specifies CASSLGLTASFPNYGYTF. The genes are TRBV7-9 and TRBJ1-2, with a possible D match to TRBD1 (5 bases). Germline CDR1 is SEHNR and CDR2 is FQNEAQ (reference sequence). CDR3 length: 18 residues. V lost 1 base to trimming and J lost 0 bases, with 18 bases between them.

The chain joins TRBV5-1 to TRBJ2-3; D uncertain. CDR1 is SGHRS, CDR2 YFSETQ, per germline. The CDR3 extends over 15 amino acids. Trimming cost V 1 base and J 3 bases, with 12 bases left between them. For the CDR3, the DNA is TGCGCCAGCAGCTTGATACCGTCAGCGACAGATACGCAGTATTTT. Translated: CASSLIPSATDTQYF.

CDR3 nucleotides: TGTGCCAGCAGTTACCGGGACAGGGATGGTCAAGAGACCCAGTACTTC. Protein sequence: CASSYRDRDGQETQYF. This chain joins TRBV6-2 or TRBV6-3 and TRBJ2-5; TRBD1 aligns across 9 bases. The ends lost 2 bases at V and 2 bases at J; junction bases unmatched: 6. The CDR3 is 16 amino acids. The germline gives CDR1 MNHEY, CDR2 SVGEGT.

The chain recombines TRBV7-9 with TRBJ2-3; unclear D gene. This CDR3 comprises 16 residues. Trimming left V 4 bases short and J 2 bases short, with 16 bases between. Per the germline V gene, CDR1 is SEHNR and CDR2 is FQNEAQ (reference sequence). The DNA of the CDR3 is TGTGCCAGCAGCTCATTCTCAGGCTTTGTCACAGATACGCAGTATTTT. Translated: CASSSFSGFVTDTQYF. Supplemented by reference TRBV7-9 and TRBJ2-3, the full variable domain reads DTGVSQNPRHKITKRGQNVTFRCDPISEHNRLYWYRQTLGQGPEFLTYFQNEAQLEKSRLLSDRFSAERPKGSFSTLEIQRTEQGDSAMYLCASSSFSGFVTDTQYFGPGTRLTVL.

J is TRBJ1-1 and V is TRBV29-1; 10 bases are a match to TRBD1. Germline CDR1 reads SQVTM; CDR2 reads ANQGSEA. The CDR3 contains 14 residues. V lost 6 bases, J lost 5 bases, and 9 bases stayed unmatched. This CDR3 is CSVTGTGEATEAFF. The CDR3, as DNA: TGCAGCGTAACCGGGACAGGGGAAGCGACTGAAGCTTTCTTT.

The gene calls are TRBV25-1 and TRBJ1-1; a possible D gene is TRBD1 (5 bases). This CDR3 comprises 14 residues. Trimming took 4 bases from V and 4 from J, leaving 13 bases between them. Germline V gene sequence: CDR1 MGHDK, CDR2 SYGVNS. The CDR3 region has the DNA TGTGCCAGCAGTGCAACAGGAACGGGCACTGAAGCTTTCTTT. It specifies CASSATGTGTEAFF.

This clone was picked up one time. The rearrangement joins TRBV6-5 to TRBJ1-2, with 12 bases fitting TRBD1. The junction had 3 bases not matched to a gene; V was cut back by 6 bases and J by 4 bases. The CDR3 length is 14 residues. Germline V gene lookup returns CDR1 MNHEY and CDR2 SVGAGI. In nucleotides, the CDR3 is TGTGCCAGCAGCGGGACAGGGGGCCCCTATGGCTACACCTTC. It encodes CASSGTGGPYGYTF.

The CDR3 DNA reads TGTGCCACCAGCCGGGACAGACCATTCTACGAGCAGTACTTC. Encoded protein: CATSRDRPFYEQYF. J is TRBJ2-7 and V is TRBV15; TRBD1 matches 7 bases. V shed 5 bases, J shed 3 bases, and the junction held 7 bases outside the gene matches. CDR1 LNHNV and CDR2 YYDKDF come from the germline V gene (reference sequence). The length of the CDR3 is 14 residues. Full variable domain (remainder filled in from reference TRBV15 and TRBJ2-7): DAMVIQNPRYQVTQFGKPVTLSCSQTLNHNVMYWYQQKSSQAPKLLFHYYDKDFNNEADTPDNFQSRRPNTSFCFLDIRSPGLGDTAMYLCATSRDRPFYEQYFGPGTRLTVT.

This clone was seen a single time. The rearrangement joins TRBV6-5 to TRBJ1-4, with D possibly TRBD1 on 5 matching bases. This CDR3 is 14 amino acids long. Trimming shortened V by 6 bases and J by 7 bases, and 15 bases separated the two germline ends. The germline V gene has CDR1 MNHEY and CDR2 SVGAGI. The chain's CDR3 is CASRTGGASEKLFF. Written as DNA, the CDR3 is TGTGCCAGCAGGACGGGAGGGGCGAGTGAAAAACTGTTTTTT.

The chain links TRBV4-1 to TRBJ1-1; TRBD1 aligns across 7 bases. Trimming at V came to 2 bases and at J to 10 bases, leaving 10 bases not matched to a gene. Germline V gene data show CDR1 as MGHRA and CDR2 as YSYEKL. The length of the CDR3 is 14 residues. CDR3 protein: CASSQPPVGGAAFF. As DNA, the CDR3 is TGCGCCAGCAGCCAACCACCTGTAGGGGGCGCAGCTTTCTTT.

V and J are TRBV7-2 and TRBJ1-2; no firm D call. V was shortened by 3 bases and J by 1 base, with 6 bases between the two germline ends. Germline CDR1 is SGHTA and CDR2 is FQGNSA. CDR3 size: 13 residues. CDR3 sequence: CASSFYYNYGYTF. CDR3 bases: TGTGCCAGCAGCTTCTATTATAACTATGGCTACACCTTC.

This chain connects TRBV7-2 to TRBJ2-7, with D possibly matching TRBD2 (6 bases). Germline assignment: CDR1 SGHTA and CDR2 FQGNSA. CDR3 length: 14 residues. V lost 4 bases, J lost 2 bases, and 12 bases lay in between. In DNA form, the CDR3 reads TGTGCCAGCAGCTCCGGCTCGGGGGCCTACGAGCAGTACTTC. It yields the protein CASSSGSGAYEQYF. Supplemented by reference TRBV7-2 and TRBJ2-7, the full variable domain reads GAGVSQSPSNKVTEKGKDVELRCDPISGHTALYWYRQSLGQGLEFLIYFQGNSAPDKSGLPSDRFSAERTGGSVSTLTIQRTQQEDSAVYLCASSSGSGAYEQYFGPGTRLTVT.

The chain couples TRBV11-3 to TRBJ2-3; D is possibly TRBD1 (6 bases). Per the germline V gene, CDR1 is SGHNT and CDR2 is YENEEA. The germline V and J ends were trimmed by 5 bases and 2 bases, with 11 bases remaining between them. CDR3 length equals 14 residues. This chain's CDR3 is CASSPDRYTDTQYF. Here the CDR3 DNA reads TGTGCCAGCAGCCCGGACAGATACACAGATACGCAGTATTTT.